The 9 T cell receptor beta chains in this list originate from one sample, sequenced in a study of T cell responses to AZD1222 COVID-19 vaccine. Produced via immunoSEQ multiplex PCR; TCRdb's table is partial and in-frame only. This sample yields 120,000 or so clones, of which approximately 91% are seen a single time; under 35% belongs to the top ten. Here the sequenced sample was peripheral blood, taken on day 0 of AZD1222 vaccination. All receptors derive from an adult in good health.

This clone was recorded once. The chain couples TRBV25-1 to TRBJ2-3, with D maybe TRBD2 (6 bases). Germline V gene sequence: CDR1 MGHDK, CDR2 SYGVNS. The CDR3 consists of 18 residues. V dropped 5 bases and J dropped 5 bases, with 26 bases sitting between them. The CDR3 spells CASSKRTGVGGSLDTQYF. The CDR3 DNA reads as TGTGCCAGCAGTAAGAGAACGGGGGTTGGAGGTTCGTTAGATACGCAGTATTTT.

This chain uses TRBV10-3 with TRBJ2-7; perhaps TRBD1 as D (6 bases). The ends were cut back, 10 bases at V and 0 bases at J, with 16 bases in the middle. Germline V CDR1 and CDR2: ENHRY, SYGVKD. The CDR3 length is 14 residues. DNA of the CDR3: TGTGCCACTACAGGACAGCTTAGCTCCTACGAGCAGTACTTC. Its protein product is CATTGQLSSYEQYF.

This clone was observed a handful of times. The CDR3 nucleotides read TGTGCCAGCAGCCAGACAACCGGGACCTCGAACAATGAGCAGTTCTTC. This encodes CASSQTTGTSNNEQFF. V is TRBV4-2 and J is TRBJ2-1, with D perhaps given as TRBD1 or TRBD2 (5 bases each). The CDR3 extends over 16 amino acids. Germline V gene sequence: CDR1 LGHNA, CDR2 YNFKEQ. V gave up 3 bases and J gave up 5 bases, with 17 bases separating them.

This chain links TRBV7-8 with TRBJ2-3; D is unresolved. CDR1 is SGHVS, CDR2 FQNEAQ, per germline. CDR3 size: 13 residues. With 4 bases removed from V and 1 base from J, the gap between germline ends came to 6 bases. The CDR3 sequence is CASSSLRTDTQYF. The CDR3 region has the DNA TGTGCCAGCAGCTCACTCCGCACAGATACGCAGTATTTT.

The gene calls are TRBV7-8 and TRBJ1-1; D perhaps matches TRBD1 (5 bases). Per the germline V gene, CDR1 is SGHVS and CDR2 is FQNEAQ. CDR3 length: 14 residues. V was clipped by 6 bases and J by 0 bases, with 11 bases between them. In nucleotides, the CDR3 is TGTGCCAGCAGACCAGGGATCATGAACACTGAAGCTTTCTTT. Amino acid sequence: CASRPGIMNTEAFF.

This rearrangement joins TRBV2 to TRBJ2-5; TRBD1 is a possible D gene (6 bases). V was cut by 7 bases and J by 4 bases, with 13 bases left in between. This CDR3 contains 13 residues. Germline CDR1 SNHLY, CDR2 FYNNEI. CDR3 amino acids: CASTTGQRETQYF. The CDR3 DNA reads TGTGCCAGCACGACAGGTCAGAGAGAGACCCAGTACTTC.

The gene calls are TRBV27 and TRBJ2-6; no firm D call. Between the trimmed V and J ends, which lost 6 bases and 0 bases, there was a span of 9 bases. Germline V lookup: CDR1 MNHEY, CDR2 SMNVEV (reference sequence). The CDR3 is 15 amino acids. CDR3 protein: CASRQHSSGANVLTF. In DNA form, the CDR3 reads TGTGCCAGCAGACAACACAGCTCTGGGGCCAACGTCCTGACTTTC. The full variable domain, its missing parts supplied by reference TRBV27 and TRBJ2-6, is EAQVTQNPRYLITVTGKKLTVTCSQNMNHEYMSWYRQDPGLGLRQIYYSMNVEVTDKGDVPEGYKVSRKEKRNFPLILESPSPNQTSLYFCASRQHSSGANVLTFGAGSRLTVL.

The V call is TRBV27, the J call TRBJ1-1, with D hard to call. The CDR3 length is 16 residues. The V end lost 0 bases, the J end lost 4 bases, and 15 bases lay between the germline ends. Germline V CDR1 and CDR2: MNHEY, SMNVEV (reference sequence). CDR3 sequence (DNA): TGTGCCAGCAGTTTATCCTTACAGCGACGGGGCACTGAAGCTTTCTTT. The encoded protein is CASSLSLQRRGTEAFF.

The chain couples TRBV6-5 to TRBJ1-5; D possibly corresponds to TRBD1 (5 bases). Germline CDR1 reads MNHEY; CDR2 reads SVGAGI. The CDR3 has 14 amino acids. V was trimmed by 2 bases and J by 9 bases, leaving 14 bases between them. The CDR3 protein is CASSYKAGPGPQHF. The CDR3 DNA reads TGTGCCAGCAGTTACAAAGCAGGGCCCGGGCCCCAGCATTTT.